This TCR beta chain is from a study of blood T cell repertoires in COVID-19. The overall study: Acute and convalescent COVID-19 specimens originated in the United States, Italy and Spain. T cells, B-cell-depleted T cells, or PBMCs provided the cDNA or gDNA that served as material.

The table lists this clone with a few counts. V gave up 6 bases and J gave up 4 bases, with 12 bases separating them. Germline V gene data show CDR1 as MDHEN and CDR2 as SYDVKM. The CDR3 sequence is 14 residues long. As originally analysed: Estimation of nucleated cell counts relied on the amplification of reference gene primers. Repertoires were generated with immunoSEQ multiplex PCR, while TCRdb's copy carries only in-frame clones and drops some. V, J and clone size derive from that table, while D and trimming were established from the DNA sequence. The table lists approximately 82,000 clones, almost 85% of them singletons.

This chain connects TRBV28 to TRBJ1-4, with D possibly matching TRBD1 (5 bases). This clonotype originated in a man aged 45 to 65 with active or convalescent COVID-19. Sequencing was carried out using peripheral blood. This chain's CDR3 is CASSSGGGNEKLFF. In nucleotides, the CDR3 is TGTGCCAGCAGCAGTGGGGGAGGTAATGAAAAACTGTTTTTT.